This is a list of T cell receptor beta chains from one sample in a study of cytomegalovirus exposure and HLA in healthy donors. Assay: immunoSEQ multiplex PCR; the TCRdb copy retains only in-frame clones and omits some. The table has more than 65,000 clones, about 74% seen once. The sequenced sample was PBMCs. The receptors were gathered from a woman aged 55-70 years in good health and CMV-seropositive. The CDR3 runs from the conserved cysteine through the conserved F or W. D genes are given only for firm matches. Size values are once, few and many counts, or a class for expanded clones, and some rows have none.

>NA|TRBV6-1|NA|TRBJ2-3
TGTGCCAGCACCATACTAGAACATACGCAGTATTTT
CASTILEHTQYF
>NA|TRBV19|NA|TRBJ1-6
TGTGCCAGTAGTATAGAACGGCGGTCACCCCTCCACTTT
CASSIERRSPLHF
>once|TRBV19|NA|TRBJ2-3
TGTGCCAGTAGTATGAGGACAGATACGCAGTATTTT
CASSMRTDTQYF
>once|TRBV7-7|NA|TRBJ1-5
TGTGCTAGCAGCTTAGCCGTTAATCAGCCCCAGCATTTT
CASSLAVNQPQHF
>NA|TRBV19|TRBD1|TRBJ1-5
TGTGCCAGTAGTCGACAGGGAGATCAGCCCCAGCATTTT
CASSRQGDQPQHF
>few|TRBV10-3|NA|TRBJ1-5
TGTGCCATCAGTGACTCCGACAGGTGGGATCAGCCCCAGCATTTT
CAISDSDRWDQPQHF
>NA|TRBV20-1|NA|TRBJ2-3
TGCAGTGCTTCCGCTTCCCCGGCGCAGTATTTT
CSASASPAQYF
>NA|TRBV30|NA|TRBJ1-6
TGTGCCTGGAGCCATAGCTGGAATTCACCCCTCCACTTT
CAWSHSWNSPLHF
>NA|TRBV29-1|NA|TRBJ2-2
TGCAGCGTTGACTTTAACTCGAACACCGGGGAGCTGTTTTTT
CSVDFNSNTGELFF
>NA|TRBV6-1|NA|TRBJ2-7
TGTGCCAGCAGTATACGGACTGACTACGAGCAGTACTTC
CASSIRTDYEQYF
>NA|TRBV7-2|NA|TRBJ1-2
TGTGCCAGCAGCCCGGCCCGACAGCTCCTGGCTCCTGGCTACACCTTC
CASSPARQLLAPGYTF
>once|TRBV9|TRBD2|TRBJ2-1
TGTGCCAGCAGCGCCCCGGGACTAGCCCCCAATGAGCAGTTCTTC
CASSAPGLAPNEQFF
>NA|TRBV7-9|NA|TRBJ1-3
TGTGCCAGCAGCTTAGTCACCCGGGTAGACACCATATATTTT
CASSLVTRVDTIYF
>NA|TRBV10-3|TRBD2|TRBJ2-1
TGTGCCATCAGTGATACTAGCGGGACGACAAGGGAGCAGTTCTTC
CAISDTSGTTREQFF
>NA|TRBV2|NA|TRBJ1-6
TGTGCCAGCAGTGTCGGTTCGGTTCGGGATAATTCACCCCTCCACTTT
CASSVGSVRDNSPLHF
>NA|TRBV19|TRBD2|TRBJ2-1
TGTGCCAGTAGTCTCGACGGACTAGCGGGATCGTTGGTTGATGAGCAGTTCTTC
CASSLDGLAGSLVDEQFF
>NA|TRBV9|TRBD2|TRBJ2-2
TGTGCCAGCAGCTTGTTTCAACTAGCGGGAGGGACGAACGGGGAGCTGTTTTTT
CASSLFQLAGGTNGELFF
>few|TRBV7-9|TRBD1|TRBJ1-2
TGTGCCAGCAGCTTAACGACAGGGCTCCTAGGCTACACCTTC
CASSLTTGLLGYTF
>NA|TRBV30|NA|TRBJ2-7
TGTGCCTGGAGGTCAGGCAAGACCTACGAGCAGTACTTC
CAWRSGKTYEQYF
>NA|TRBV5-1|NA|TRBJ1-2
TGCGCCAGCAGCTTGGCCGGACAGTATGGCTACACCTTC
CASSLAGQYGYTF